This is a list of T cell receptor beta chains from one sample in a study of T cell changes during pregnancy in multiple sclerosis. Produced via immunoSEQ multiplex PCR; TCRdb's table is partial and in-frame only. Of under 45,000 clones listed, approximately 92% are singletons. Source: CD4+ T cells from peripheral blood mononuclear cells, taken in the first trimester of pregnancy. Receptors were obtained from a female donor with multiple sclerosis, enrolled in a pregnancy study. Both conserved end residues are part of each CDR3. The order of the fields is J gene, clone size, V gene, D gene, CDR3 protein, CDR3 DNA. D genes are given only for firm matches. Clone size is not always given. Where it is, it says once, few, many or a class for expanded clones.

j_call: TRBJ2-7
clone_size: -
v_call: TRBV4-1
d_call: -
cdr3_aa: CASSQDLDSSYEQYF
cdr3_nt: TGCGCCAGCAGCCAAGATCTGGACAGCTCCTACGAGCAGTACTTC

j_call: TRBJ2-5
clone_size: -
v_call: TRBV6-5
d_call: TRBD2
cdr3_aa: CASSTSGGRQETQYF
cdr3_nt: TGTGCCAGCAGTACTAGCGGAGGACGGCAAGAGACCCAGTACTTC

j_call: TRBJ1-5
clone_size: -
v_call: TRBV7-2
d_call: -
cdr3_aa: CASSLVDSLSNQPQHF
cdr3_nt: TGTGCCAGCAGCTTGGTCGACAGCCTTAGCAATCAGCCCCAGCATTTT

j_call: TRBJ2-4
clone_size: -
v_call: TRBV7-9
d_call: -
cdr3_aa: CASSSGGVGNIQYF
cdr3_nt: TGTGCCAGCAGCTCTGGAGGGGTGGGAAACATTCAGTACTTC

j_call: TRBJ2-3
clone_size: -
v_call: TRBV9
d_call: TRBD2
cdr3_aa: CASSLTPGLLTQYF
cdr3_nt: TGTGCCAGCAGCCTCACCCCGGGACTACTGACGCAGTATTTT

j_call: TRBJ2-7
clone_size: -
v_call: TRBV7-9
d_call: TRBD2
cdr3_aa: CASSARTSGRGEQYF
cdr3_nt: TGTGCCAGCAGCGCCCGGACTAGCGGGAGAGGCGAGCAGTACTTC

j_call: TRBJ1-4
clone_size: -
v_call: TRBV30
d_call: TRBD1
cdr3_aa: CAWTGGKESGKLFF
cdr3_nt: TGTGCCTGGACAGGGGGCAAAGAATCTGGAAAACTGTTTTTT

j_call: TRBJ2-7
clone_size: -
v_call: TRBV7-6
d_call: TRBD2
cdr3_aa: CASSYRTSYLDEQYF
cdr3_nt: TGTGCCAGCAGCTACCGGACTAGCTATCTTGACGAGCAGTACTTC

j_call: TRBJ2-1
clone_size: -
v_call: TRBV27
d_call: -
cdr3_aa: CASRLEGRPYNEQFF
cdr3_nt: TGTGCCAGCAGACTGGAGGGCCGGCCCTACAATGAGCAGTTCTTC

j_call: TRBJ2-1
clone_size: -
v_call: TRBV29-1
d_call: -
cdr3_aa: CSASARGSSYNEQFF
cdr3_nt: TGCAGCGCATCTGCCCGGGGGAGCTCCTACAATGAGCAGTTCTTC

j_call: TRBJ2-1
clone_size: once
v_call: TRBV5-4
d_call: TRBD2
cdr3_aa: CASSFPGLAGAHNEQFF
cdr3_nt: TGTGCCAGCAGCTTCCCGGGACTAGCGGGAGCCCACAATGAGCAGTTCTTC

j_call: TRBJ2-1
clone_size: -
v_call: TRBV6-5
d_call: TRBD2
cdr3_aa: CASSKGLAGHNEQFF
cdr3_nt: TGTGCCAGCAGTAAGGGACTAGCGGGACACAATGAGCAGTTCTTC

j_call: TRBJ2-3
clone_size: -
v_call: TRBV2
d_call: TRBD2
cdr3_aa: CASSETLAEFTDTQYF
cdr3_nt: TGTGCCAGCAGTGAAACTCTAGCGGAGTTCACAGATACGCAGTATTTT

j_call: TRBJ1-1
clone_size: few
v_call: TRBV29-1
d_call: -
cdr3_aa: CSVVGENTEAFF
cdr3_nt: TGCAGCGTTGTAGGGGAGAACACTGAAGCTTTCTTT

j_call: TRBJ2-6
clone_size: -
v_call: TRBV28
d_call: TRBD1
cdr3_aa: CASKENRGTFSGANVLTF
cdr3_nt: TGTGCCAGCAAAGAGAACAGGGGGACCTTCTCTGGGGCCAACGTCCTGACTTTC